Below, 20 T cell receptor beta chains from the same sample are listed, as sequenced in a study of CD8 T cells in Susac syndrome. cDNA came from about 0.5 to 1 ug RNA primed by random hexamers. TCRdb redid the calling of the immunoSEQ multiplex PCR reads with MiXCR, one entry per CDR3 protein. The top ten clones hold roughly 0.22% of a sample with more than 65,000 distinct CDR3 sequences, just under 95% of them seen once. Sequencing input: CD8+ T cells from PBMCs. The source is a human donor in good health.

The CDR3 nucleotides are TGTGCCAGCAGCCCAAGTGGGGTAGGCAATCAGCCCCAGCATTTT. It yields the protein CASSPSGVGNQPQHF. V and J are TRBV7-9 and TRBJ1-5; D call uncertain. Germline V gene data show CDR1 as SEHNR and CDR2 as FQNEAQ (reference sequence). The CDR3 has 15 residues. Deletions cut 5 bases from V and 2 bases from J, with 13 bases between.

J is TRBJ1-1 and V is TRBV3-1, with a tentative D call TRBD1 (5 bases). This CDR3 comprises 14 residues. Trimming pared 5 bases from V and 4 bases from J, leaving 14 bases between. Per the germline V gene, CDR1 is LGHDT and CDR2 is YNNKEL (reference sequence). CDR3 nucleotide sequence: TGTGCCAGCAGCTGGGGGGTCAGTGGCACTGAAGCTTTCTTT. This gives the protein CASSWGVSGTEAFF.

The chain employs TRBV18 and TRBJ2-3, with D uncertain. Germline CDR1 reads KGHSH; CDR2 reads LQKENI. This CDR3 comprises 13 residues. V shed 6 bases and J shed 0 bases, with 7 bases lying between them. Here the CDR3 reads CASSLSSTDTQYF. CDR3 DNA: TGTGCCAGCTCCCTCAGTAGCACAGATACGCAGTATTTT.

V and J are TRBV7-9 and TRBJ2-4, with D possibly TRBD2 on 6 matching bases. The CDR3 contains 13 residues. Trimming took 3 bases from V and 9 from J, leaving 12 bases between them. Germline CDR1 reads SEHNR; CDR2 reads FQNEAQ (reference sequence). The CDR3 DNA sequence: TGTGCCAGCAGCTTGGATGGGGGGAGCATTCAGTACTTC. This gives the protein CASSLDGGSIQYF.

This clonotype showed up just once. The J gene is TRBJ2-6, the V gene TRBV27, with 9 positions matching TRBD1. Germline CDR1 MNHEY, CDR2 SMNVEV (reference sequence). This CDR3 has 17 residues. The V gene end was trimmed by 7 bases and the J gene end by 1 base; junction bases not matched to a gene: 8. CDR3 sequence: CASKPGQGISGANVLTF. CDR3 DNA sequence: TGTGCCAGCAAACCGGGACAGGGAATTTCTGGGGCCAACGTCCTGACTTTC.

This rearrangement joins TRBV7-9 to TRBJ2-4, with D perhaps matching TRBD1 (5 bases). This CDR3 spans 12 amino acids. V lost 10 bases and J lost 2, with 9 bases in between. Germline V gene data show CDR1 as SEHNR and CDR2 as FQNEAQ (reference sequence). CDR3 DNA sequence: TGTGCCACTAGGGGAACCAAAAACATTCAGTACTTC. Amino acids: CATRGTKNIQYF.

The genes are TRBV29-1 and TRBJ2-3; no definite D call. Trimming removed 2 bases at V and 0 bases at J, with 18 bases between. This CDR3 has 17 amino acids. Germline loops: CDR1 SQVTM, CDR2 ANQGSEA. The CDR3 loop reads CSVESFQDGRSTDTQYF. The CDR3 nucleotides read TGCAGCGTTGAAAGTTTTCAGGACGGAAGAAGCACAGATACGCAGTATTTT.

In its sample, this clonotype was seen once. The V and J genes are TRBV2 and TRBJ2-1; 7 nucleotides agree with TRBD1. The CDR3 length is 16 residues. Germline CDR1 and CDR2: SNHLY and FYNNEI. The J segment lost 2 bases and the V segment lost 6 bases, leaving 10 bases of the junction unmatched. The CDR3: CASSESQGPTYNEQFF. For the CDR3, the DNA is TGTGCCAGCAGCGAGTCACAGGGGCCTACCTACAATGAGCAGTTCTTC.

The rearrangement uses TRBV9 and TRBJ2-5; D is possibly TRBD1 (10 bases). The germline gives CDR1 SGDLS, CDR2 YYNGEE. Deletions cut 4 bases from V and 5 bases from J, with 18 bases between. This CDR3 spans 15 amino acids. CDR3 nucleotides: TGTGCCAGCAGCTCTAGCGGGACAGGGGCTGAGACCCAGTACTTC. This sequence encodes CASSSSGTGAETQYF.

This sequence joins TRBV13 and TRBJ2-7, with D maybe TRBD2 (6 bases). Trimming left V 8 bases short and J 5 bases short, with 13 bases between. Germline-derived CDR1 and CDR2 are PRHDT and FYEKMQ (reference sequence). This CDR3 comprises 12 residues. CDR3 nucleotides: TGTGCCAGCGGGGGGTTCGACAACGAGCAGTACTTC. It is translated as CASGGFDNEQYF. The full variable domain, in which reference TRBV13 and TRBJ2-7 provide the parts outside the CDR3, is AAGVIQSPRHLIKEKRETATLKCYPIPRHDTVYWYQQGPGQDPQFLISFYEKMQSDKGSIPDRFSAQQFSDYHSELNMSSLELGDSALYFCASGGFDNEQYFGPGTRLTVT.

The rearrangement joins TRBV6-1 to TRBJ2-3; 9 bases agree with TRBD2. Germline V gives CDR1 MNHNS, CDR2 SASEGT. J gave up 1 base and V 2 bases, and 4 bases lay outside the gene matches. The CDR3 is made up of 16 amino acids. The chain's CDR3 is CASSEWASGGTDTQYF. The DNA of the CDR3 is TGTGCCAGCAGTGAATGGGCTAGCGGGGGCACAGATACGCAGTATTTT.

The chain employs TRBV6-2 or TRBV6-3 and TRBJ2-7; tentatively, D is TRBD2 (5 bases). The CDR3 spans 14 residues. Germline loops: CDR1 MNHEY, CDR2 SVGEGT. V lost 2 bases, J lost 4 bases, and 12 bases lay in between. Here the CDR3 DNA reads TGTGCCAGCAGTTACGGACCCCCGGGATACGAGCAGTACGTC. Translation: CASSYGPPGYEQYV.

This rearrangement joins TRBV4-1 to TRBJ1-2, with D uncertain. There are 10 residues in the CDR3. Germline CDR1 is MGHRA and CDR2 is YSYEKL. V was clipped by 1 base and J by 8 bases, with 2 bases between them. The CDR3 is CASSQAGYTF. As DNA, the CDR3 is TGCGCCAGCAGCCAAGCAGGCTACACCTTC.

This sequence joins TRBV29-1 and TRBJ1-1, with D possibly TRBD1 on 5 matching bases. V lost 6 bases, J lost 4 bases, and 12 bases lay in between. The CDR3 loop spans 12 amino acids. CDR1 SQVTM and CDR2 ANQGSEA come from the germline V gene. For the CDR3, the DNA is TGCAGCGTCGTACTGGGGGGCACTGAAGCTTTCTTT. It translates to CSVVLGGTEAFF.

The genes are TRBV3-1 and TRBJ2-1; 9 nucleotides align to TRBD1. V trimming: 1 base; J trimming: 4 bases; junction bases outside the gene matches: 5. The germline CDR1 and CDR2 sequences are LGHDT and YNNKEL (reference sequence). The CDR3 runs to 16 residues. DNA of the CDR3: TGTGCCAGCAGCCAAGGATGGACAGGGGATTACAATGAGCAGTTCTTC. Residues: CASSQGWTGDYNEQFF.

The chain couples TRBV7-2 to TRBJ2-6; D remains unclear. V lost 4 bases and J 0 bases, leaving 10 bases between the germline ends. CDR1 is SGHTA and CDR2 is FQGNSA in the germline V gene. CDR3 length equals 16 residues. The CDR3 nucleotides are TGTGCCAGCAGCTCCCCGGTGGGCTCTGGGGCCAACGTCCTGACTTTC. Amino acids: CASSSPVGSGANVLTF.

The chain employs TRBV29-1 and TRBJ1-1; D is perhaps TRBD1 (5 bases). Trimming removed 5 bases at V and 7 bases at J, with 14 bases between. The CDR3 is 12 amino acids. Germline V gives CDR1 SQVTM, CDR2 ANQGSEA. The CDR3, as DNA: TGCAGCGTTCGTAGCCAGGGTGGTGAAGCTTTCTTT. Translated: CSVRSQGGEAFF. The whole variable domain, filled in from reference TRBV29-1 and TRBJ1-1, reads SAVISQKPSRDICQRGTSLTIQCQVDSQVTMMFWYRQQPGQSLTLIATANQGSEATYESGFVIDKFPISRPNLTFSTLTVSNMSPEDSSIYLCSVRSQGGEAFFGQGTRLTVV.

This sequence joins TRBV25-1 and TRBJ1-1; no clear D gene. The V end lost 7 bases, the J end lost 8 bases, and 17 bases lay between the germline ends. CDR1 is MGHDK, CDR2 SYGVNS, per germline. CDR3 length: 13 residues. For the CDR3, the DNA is TGTGCCAGCAAGCCTCACGGACGGATAGAAGCTTTCTTT. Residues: CASKPHGRIEAFF.

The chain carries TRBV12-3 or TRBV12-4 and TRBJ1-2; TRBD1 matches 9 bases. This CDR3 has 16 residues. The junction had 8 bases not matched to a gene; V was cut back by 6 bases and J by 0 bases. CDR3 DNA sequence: TGTGCCAGCAGCAACCGGGACAGGGTAGCTAACTATGGCTACACCTTC. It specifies CASSNRDRVANYGYTF.

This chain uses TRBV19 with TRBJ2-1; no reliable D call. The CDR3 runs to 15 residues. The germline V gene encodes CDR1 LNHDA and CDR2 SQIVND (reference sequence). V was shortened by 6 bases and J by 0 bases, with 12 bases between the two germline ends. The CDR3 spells CASSPKMSSYNEQFF. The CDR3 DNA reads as TGTGCCAGTAGCCCTAAGATGAGCTCCTACAATGAGCAGTTCTTC.